These 29 T cell receptor beta chains originate from one sample sequenced in a study of CD8+ T cells in alopecia areata. Once RNA had been extracted, it was reverse transcribed into cDNA to act as the sequencing template. The method was immunoSEQ multiplex PCR; TCRdb's version includes in-frame clones alone and lacks a portion of them. The top ten hold more than 20% of the sample, which has approximately 98,000 clones, roughly 55% seen once. The specimen sequenced was NKG2D-low CD8+ T cells sorted from blood. These receptors all stem from a human donor with alopecia areata.

The chain recombines TRBV5-1 with TRBJ2-1, with 9 bases identical to TRBD2. CDR1 is SGHRS, CDR2 YFSETQ, per germline. The CDR3 is 14 amino acids. Trimming at V came to 3 bases and at J to 15 bases, leaving 13 bases not matched to a gene. The CDR3 protein is CASSSLAGEGPRFF. CDR3 sequence (DNA): TGCGCCAGCAGCTCATTAGCGGGAGAGGGACCGCGGTTCTTC.

This clone was seen a few times. The J gene is TRBJ2-1, the V gene TRBV7-3; D might be TRBD1 (5 bases). Germline CDR1 is SGHTA and CDR2 is FQGTGA. Trimming stripped 5 bases from V and 8 bases from J, with 7 bases between. The CDR3 extends over 11 amino acids. CDR3 nucleotide sequence: TGTGCCAGCAGCATAGGGGATGAGCAGTTCTTC. Amino acids: CASSIGDEQFF.

J is TRBJ2-5 and V is TRBV7-8; unclear D gene. V shed 1 base and J shed 5 bases, with 5 bases lying between them. Germline values: CDR1 SGHVS, CDR2 FQNEAQ. The CDR3 extends over 12 amino acids. As DNA, the CDR3 is TGTGCCAGCAGCTTAGGGGCGGAGACCCAGTACTTC. It translates to CASSLGAETQYF.

This clone was picked up a small number of times. The J gene is TRBJ1-2, the V gene TRBV29-1; D may be TRBD1 (5 bases). Germline-derived CDR1 and CDR2 are SQVTM and ANQGSEA. The V end lost 3 bases, the J end lost 6 bases, and 11 bases lay between the germline ends. CDR3 length: 12 amino acids. The CDR3 bases are TGCAGCGTTGATCAGGGCCGGGATGGCTACACCTTC. It is translated as CSVDQGRDGYTF.

V is TRBV27 and J is TRBJ2-1; D possibly corresponds to TRBD1 (6 bases). V shed 10 bases and J shed 10 bases, with 23 bases lying between them. The CDR3 runs 14 residues. Germline V gene sequence: CDR1 MNHEY, CDR2 SMNVEV (reference sequence). CDR3 in amino acids: CAIQKAGPTGEQFF. CDR3 bases: TGTGCCATACAAAAGGCGGGCCCTACAGGGGAGCAGTTCTTC.

The J gene is TRBJ1-1, the V gene TRBV6-5, with D maybe TRBD1 (5 bases). Trimming shortened V by 5 bases and J by 11 bases, and 15 bases separated the two germline ends. The CDR3 totals 12 residues. Germline-derived CDR1 and CDR2 are MNHEY and SVGAGI. This CDR3 is CASSGTGFQAFF. DNA of the CDR3: TGTGCCAGCAGTGGGACCGGGTTCCAGGCTTTCTTT.

V gene TRBV25-1 combines with J gene TRBJ1-1; D is ambiguous. Trimming shortened V by 1 base and J by 5 bases, and 11 bases separated the two germline ends. Germline V CDR1 and CDR2: MGHDK, SYGVNS. The CDR3 extends over 14 amino acids. The CDR3 DNA reads TGTGCCAGCAGTGAATCGAGGGTGGGAACTGAAGCTTTCTTT. Translated, it gives CASSESRVGTEAFF.

The chain couples TRBV2 to TRBJ2-1; D is unresolved. This CDR3 is 15 amino acids long. Germline CDR1 reads SNHLY; CDR2 reads FYNNEI. V gave up 4 bases and J gave up 0 bases, with 10 bases separating them. The CDR3 region is CASSVPQSSYNEQFF. The CDR3 bases are TGTGCCAGCAGTGTACCGCAAAGCTCCTACAATGAGCAGTTCTTC.

The chain couples TRBV27 to TRBJ1-5; no definite D call. CDR3 size: 12 residues. V lost 3 bases to trimming and J lost 8 bases, with 8 bases between them. Per germline, CDR1 MNHEY and CDR2 SMNVEV (reference sequence). The CDR3 here is CASSFYGEPQHF. CDR3 DNA sequence: TGTGCCAGCAGTTTCTATGGGGAGCCCCAGCATTTT.

This clone was counted only a few times. The chain couples TRBV4-1 to TRBJ2-7, with a possible D match to TRBD1 (6 bases). V was shortened by 3 bases and J by 4 bases, with 13 bases between the two germline ends. Germline V CDR1 and CDR2: MGHRA, YSYEKL. This CDR3 spans 14 amino acids. The CDR3 protein is CASSQRQVQYEQYF. The CDR3 nucleotides read TGCGCCAGCAGCCAGCGACAGGTCCAATACGAGCAGTACTTC.

The V gene is TRBV13, the J gene TRBJ2-1; D is perhaps TRBD2 (5 bases). Deletions cut 4 bases from V and 5 bases from J, with 12 bases between. Looked up from germline, CDR1 is PRHDT and CDR2 is FYEKMQ (reference sequence). CDR3 length: 14 residues. CDR3 nucleotides: TGTGCCAGCAGCTCCGGACTGCTTGACAATGAGCAGTTCTTC. Protein product: CASSSGLLDNEQFF.

This clone came up a few times. The chain carries TRBV7-9 and TRBJ2-1; D unclear. V was cut by 4 bases and J by 6 bases, with 19 bases left in between. CDR3 length: 16 amino acids. Germline CDR1 and CDR2: SEHNR and FQNEAQ (reference sequence). The CDR3 region is CASSSPAVEFANEQFF. For the CDR3, the DNA is TGTGCCAGCAGCTCCCCCGCGGTGGAATTTGCCAATGAGCAGTTCTTC.

The chain combines TRBV29-1 with TRBJ2-7; 10 nucleotides match TRBD1. The J segment lost 3 bases and the V segment lost 3 bases, leaving 2 bases of the junction unmatched. CDR3 length: 13 residues. Germline assignment: CDR1 SQVTM and CDR2 ANQGSEA. CDR3 sequence reads: CSVERTGGYEQYF. The CDR3 region has the DNA TGCAGCGTTGAGCGGACAGGGGGCTACGAGCAGTACTTC.

Only a few counts were recorded for this clone. This chain links TRBV19 with TRBJ2-7, with unresolved D. The V and J ends lost 9 bases and 3 bases respectively, with 15 bases between them. Germline V gene data show CDR1 as LNHDA and CDR2 as SQIVND (reference sequence). The CDR3 is made up of 13 amino acids. DNA for the CDR3: TGTGCCAGCTCCCCCCGATCCGGCTACGAGCAGTACTTC. The encoded protein is CASSPRSGYEQYF.

V usage is TRBV4-2 and J usage is TRBJ2-1; D perhaps matches TRBD2 (5 bases). Per germline, CDR1 LGHNA and CDR2 YNFKEQ. The V gene lost 0 bases and the J gene lost 7 bases, with 16 bases spanning the gap. This CDR3 comprises 16 residues. In nucleotides, the CDR3 is TGTGCCAGCAGCCAAGATTCGGACTCCTATTGGAATGAGCAGTTCTTC. This codes for CASSQDSDSYWNEQFF.

The V call is TRBV18, the J call TRBJ2-1; 13 nucleotides agree with TRBD2. Germline loops: CDR1 KGHSH, CDR2 LQKENI. V shed 6 bases, J shed 2 bases, and the junction held 4 bases outside the gene matches. The CDR3 length is 16 residues. CDR3 DNA: TGTGCCAGCTCTTTGGGACTAGCGGGAACCTACAATGAGCAGTTCTTC. This gives the protein CASSLGLAGTYNEQFF.

The CDR3 coding sequence is TGCGCCAGCAGCATCTACCGGGACCCAAGACGAGAGACCCAGTACTTC. Its protein product is CASSIYRDPRRETQYF. V usage is TRBV5-1 and J usage is TRBJ2-5; D is tentatively TRBD1 or TRBD2 (5 bases each). The V end was cut by 4 bases, the J end by 4 bases, with 20 bases between. The CDR3 is 16 amino acids. Germline V gene lookup returns CDR1 SGHRS and CDR2 YFSETQ.

The chain couples TRBV5-1 to TRBJ1-2; 11 positions agree with TRBD1. Trimming cost V 4 bases and J 0 bases; bases outside gene matches: 8. The CDR3 has 17 amino acids. Germline CDR1 and CDR2: SGHRS and YFSETQ. The CDR3 protein is CASSPEGQGVSNYGYTF. The CDR3 nucleotides read TGCGCCAGCAGCCCCGAGGGACAGGGGGTCTCTAACTATGGCTACACCTTC.

CDR3 residues: CASSQEDRYQETQYF. Here the CDR3 DNA reads TGTGCCAGCAGCCAAGAGGACCGGTACCAAGAGACCCAGTACTTC. The chain carries TRBV4-2 and TRBJ2-5, with no clear D. Germline V gene data show CDR1 as LGHNA and CDR2 as YNFKEQ. The CDR3 is 15 residues long. Trimming left V 0 bases short and J 0 bases short, with 8 bases between.

This clone was seen more than once but under ten times. V gene TRBV7-9 combines with J gene TRBJ1-1; 9 nucleotides line up with TRBD1. J was trimmed by 1 base and V by 5 bases; bases with no gene match: 5. Germline CDR1 reads SEHNR; CDR2 reads FQNEAQ (reference sequence). CDR3 length: 15 residues. CDR3 DNA: TGTGCCAGCAGCCTGGGACAGGGAAAGAACACTGAAGCTTTCTTT. Translation gives CASSLGQGKNTEAFF.

This clone has only a few counts. The V and J genes are TRBV6-5 and TRBJ2-1, with TRBD2 matching over 7 bases. This CDR3 comprises 15 residues. V trimming: 0 bases; J trimming: 7 bases; junction bases outside the gene matches: 6. Looked up from germline, CDR1 is MNHEY and CDR2 is SVGAGI. The CDR3 region is CASSYSFTSANEQFF. DNA of the CDR3: TGTGCCAGCAGTTACTCATTTACTAGCGCAAATGAGCAGTTCTTC.

This chain joins TRBV27 and TRBJ2-1; D gene unclear. Germline values: CDR1 MNHEY, CDR2 SMNVEV (reference sequence). The CDR3 extends over 15 amino acids. With 2 bases removed from V and 8 bases from J, the gap between germline ends came to 16 bases. CDR3 protein: CASSLVRALGHEQFF. In nucleotides, the CDR3 is TGTGCCAGCAGTTTAGTCCGGGCCCTCGGCCATGAGCAGTTCTTC.

This sequence joins TRBV7-6 and TRBJ2-5; possibly TRBD1 for D (6 bases). V lost 2 bases and J lost 2, with 21 bases in between. This CDR3 is built from 18 residues. Germline CDR1 is SGHVS and CDR2 is FNYEAQ. The CDR3 DNA reads as TGTGCCAGCAGCTTATGGCCCGTACCACAGGGCAAACAAGAGACCCAGTACTTC. Translated, it gives CASSLWPVPQGKQETQYF.

This clone was picked up a small number of times. The rearrangement uses TRBV2 and TRBJ2-1; D not certain. The CDR3 has 17 amino acids. Deletions cut 1 base from V and 2 bases from J, with 15 bases between. CDR1 and CDR2 (germline): SNHLY, FYNNEI. The CDR3 sequence: CASSEEPLDSAYNEQFF. The CDR3 DNA is TGTGCCAGCAGTGAAGAGCCACTCGACTCAGCCTACAATGAGCAGTTCTTC.

The V gene is TRBV20-1, the J gene TRBJ2-1; 7 bases are a match to TRBD1. With 5 bases clipped from V and 14 bases from J, the junction kept 6 bases outside the gene matches. CDR1 and CDR2 from the germline V gene are DFQATT and SNEGSKA (reference sequence). The CDR3 has 10 amino acids. The CDR3 is CSAETGDEFF. CDR3 in DNA: TGCAGTGCTGAAACAGGGGATGAGTTCTTC.

The chain uses TRBV27 and TRBJ2-2; either TRBD1 or TRBD2 may supply D (7 bases each). The CDR3 extends over 13 amino acids. Germline V gene data show CDR1 as MNHEY and CDR2 as SMNVEV (reference sequence). The germline V and J ends were trimmed by 8 bases and 8 bases, with 15 bases remaining between them. CDR3 bases: TGTGCCAGCGGCAGGGGGGGCGTGGGGGAGCTGTTTTTT. It is translated as CASGRGGVGELFF.

This chain connects TRBV6-5 to TRBJ2-7, with 7 bases identical to TRBD2. V lost 5 bases and J lost 7; bases outside the gene matches: 11. Germline values: CDR1 MNHEY, CDR2 SVGAGI. This CDR3 is 14 amino acids long. This CDR3 reads CASSPPGRVGEQYF. The CDR3 region has the DNA TGTGCCAGCAGTCCCCCGGGGAGGGTTGGGGAGCAGTACTTC.

This chain uses TRBV6-5 with TRBJ1-3; no clear D gene. TRBJ2-2 matches the DNA end more closely, so the J call is doubtful. Per germline, CDR1 MNHEY and CDR2 SVGAGI. The CDR3 loop spans 15 amino acids. Here the CDR3 reads CASSYGVTYTGELFF. The DNA for the CDR3 is TGTGCCAGCAGTTACGGGGTAACATACACCGGGGAGCTGTTTTTT.

The rearrangement links TRBV13 to TRBJ2-7; D might be TRBD2 (6 bases). Trimming cost V 5 bases and J 1 base, with 12 bases left between them. The CDR3 runs to 14 residues. The germline gives CDR1 PRHDT, CDR2 FYEKMQ (reference sequence). The CDR3 reads CASSVGSGSYEQYF. The CDR3 DNA sequence: TGTGCCAGCAGCGTTGGTAGCGGTTCCTACGAGCAGTACTTC.